This T cell receptor (beta chain) was obtained from a study of chemoradiotherapy in HPV16-positive cancers. As for the study in general: A couple of HPV16-positive patients' cells yielded candidate HPV-specific clones and common motifs.

Assay used: immunoSEQ multiplex PCR; TCRdb lists only in-frame clones, some missing. The sample includes more than 1,500 clones, about nine tenths of them seen just once. The CDR3 covers 15 residues. Germline loops: CDR1 LGHNA, CDR2 YSLEER. J lost 2 bases, V lost 2 bases, and 2 bases had no gene match. The V call is TRBV4-3, the J call TRBJ2-3, with 9 bases aligning to TRBD2. The sequence was obtained from a human donor with HPV-associated anogenital cancer. Sequenced here: tumor tissue, sampled from a patient who underwent chemoradiotherapy. Written as DNA, the CDR3 is TGCGCCAGCAGCCAACTAGCGGGATCCACAGATACGCAGTATTTT. Translated, it gives CASSQLAGSTDTQYF.